These 20 T cell receptor beta chains were sequenced from one sample in a study of cytomegalovirus exposure and HLA in healthy donors. The method was immunoSEQ multiplex PCR; TCRdb's version includes in-frame clones alone and lacks a portion of them. The sample gives about 200,000 clones, about 84% of which show up once; about 1.6% is in the top ten. The sequenced material came from PBMCs. The source of these receptors is a woman aged 18-29 years in good health and CMV-seronegative.

A single count supports this clone. The chain links TRBV30 to TRBJ2-7; D ambiguous. CDR1 is GTSNPN, CDR2 SVGIG, per germline (reference sequence). This CDR3 has 12 amino acids. The germline V and J ends were trimmed by 4 bases and 0 bases, with 7 bases remaining between them. CDR3 DNA: TGTGCCTGGAACGAGGCCTCCTACGAGCAGTACTTC. Its translation is CAWNEASYEQYF. The full variable domain, with the rest looked up from reference TRBV30 and TRBJ2-7, is SQTIHQWPATLVQPVGSPLSLECTVEGTSNPNLYWYRQAAGRGLQLLFYSVGIGQISSEVPQNLSASRPQDRQFILSSKKLLLSDSGFYLCAWNEASYEQYFGPGTRLTVT.

In DNA form, the CDR3 reads TGTGCCTGGAGTGTACGGGTAATCTATGGCTACACCTTC. Residues: CAWSVRVIYGYTF. The rearrangement links TRBV30 to TRBJ1-2, with D unresolved. V was shortened by 0 bases and J by 4 bases, with 9 bases between the two germline ends. The CDR3 length is 13 residues. CDR1 and CDR2 from the germline V gene are GTSNPN and SVGIG (reference sequence).

V and J are TRBV14 and TRBJ2-2; 9 bases map to TRBD2. The germline gives CDR1 SGHDN, CDR2 FVKESK. The CDR3 length is 15 residues. The J segment lost 4 bases and the V segment lost 6 bases, leaving 6 bases of the junction unmatched. Here the CDR3 reads CASSPGTSSTGELFF. DNA of the CDR3: TGTGCCAGCAGTCCCGGGACTAGCTCCACCGGGGAGCTGTTTTTT.

V is TRBV27 and J is TRBJ2-2; 10 nucleotides align to TRBD1. Losses at the gene ends were 0 bases for V and 10 bases for J; bases not matched to a gene: 14. The CDR3 totals 18 residues. Germline V gene data show CDR1 as MNHEY and CDR2 as SMNVEV (reference sequence). CDR3 in DNA: TGTGCCAGCAGTTTATCGGCCAGACAGGGGGCTCTTTCGAAGGAGCTGTTTTTT. It specifies CASSLSARQGALSKELFF.

The rearrangement links TRBV10-3 to TRBJ1-2; TRBD1 agrees at 12 bases. Germline V gene lookup returns CDR1 ENHRY and CDR2 SYGVKD. V shed 10 bases, J shed 8 bases, and the junction held 17 bases outside the gene matches. The CDR3 runs 16 residues. CDR3 protein: CATLGTGGALIDGYTF. The CDR3 region has the DNA TGTGCCACCTTGGGGACAGGGGGCGCCTTGATAGACGGCTACACCTTC.

This clone was recorded once. The V and J genes are TRBV18 and TRBJ2-7; TRBD1 might be the D (5 bases). Germline V gene sequence: CDR1 KGHSH, CDR2 LQKENI. CDR3 length equals 17 residues. The V and J ends lost 3 bases and 5 bases respectively, with 23 bases between them. In nucleotides, the CDR3 is TGTGCCAGCTCACCGGTCCGACGGACAACCCAAAGGGACGAGCAGTACTTC. It codes for CASSPVRRTTQRDEQYF.

This sequence joins TRBV7-8 and TRBJ2-2; 13 bases map to TRBD2. The CDR3 is 19 amino acids. V was clipped by 3 bases and J by 4 bases; unmatched bases: 11. The germline V gene encodes CDR1 SGHVS and CDR2 FQNEAQ. CDR3 residues: CASSFLTFTSGRVTGELFF. CDR3 in DNA: TGTGCCAGCAGCTTTCTTACCTTCACTAGCGGGAGGGTCACCGGGGAGCTGTTTTTT.

This clone was seen a handful of times. J is TRBJ1-5 and V is TRBV5-6; 10 bases agree with TRBD1. There are 16 residues in the CDR3. V shed 2 bases, J shed 6 bases, and the junction held 8 bases outside the gene matches. CDR1 SGHDT and CDR2 YYEEEE come from the germline V gene. For the CDR3, the DNA is TGTGCCAGCAGCTTAGTCTCGGACAGGGGGTTTCAGCCCCAGCATTTT. Protein sequence: CASSLVSDRGFQPQHF.

The chain is built from TRBV28 and TRBJ1-2; D not certain. CDR1 MDHEN and CDR2 SYDVKM come from the germline V gene. The CDR3 has 12 residues. Deletions cut 6 bases from V and 7 bases from J, with 12 bases between. DNA for the CDR3: TGTGCCAGCAGCGTCGGTTCTCTTGGCTACACCTTC. It is translated as CASSVGSLGYTF.

V usage is TRBV14 and J usage is TRBJ1-2; D unclear. The CDR3 extends over 13 amino acids. Trimming cost V 2 bases and J 8 bases, with 12 bases left between them. Germline V gene lookup returns CDR1 SGHDN and CDR2 FVKESK. For the CDR3, the DNA is TGTGCCAGCAGCCAATTCCCTGCGGGAGGCTACACCTTC. Its protein is CASSQFPAGGYTF.

The chain uses TRBV15 and TRBJ1-5; D gene unclear. CDR1 is LNHNV, CDR2 YYDKDF, per germline (reference sequence). V gave up 5 bases and J gave up 7 bases, with 21 bases separating them. The CDR3 is 16 amino acids. DNA of the CDR3: TGTGCCACCAGCGAGGTGGGGAGCTCCGTTTTGCAGCCCCAGCATTTT. It specifies CATSEVGSSVLQPQHF.

This sequence joins TRBV19 and TRBJ1-3; 7 bases align to TRBD1. The ends lost 2 bases at V and 6 bases at J; junction bases unmatched: 4. Germline V gene data show CDR1 as LNHDA and CDR2 as SQIVND (reference sequence). The CDR3 sequence is 14 residues long. CDR3 residues: CASSITGVENTIYF. The CDR3, as DNA: TGTGCCAGTAGTATAACAGGGGTAGAAAACACCATATATTTT.

The CDR3 here is CASSDAGTGRGSNQPQHF. CDR3 DNA sequence: TGTGCCAGCTCCGACGCCGGGACAGGGAGGGGAAGCAATCAGCCCCAGCATTTT. The chain uses TRBV18 and TRBJ1-5; the match to TRBD1 covers 9 bases. The CDR3 length is 18 residues. The germline gives CDR1 KGHSH, CDR2 LQKENI. V lost 6 bases to trimming and J lost 1 base; unmatched junction nucleotides: 13.

This chain links TRBV2 with TRBJ1-2; no clear D. V lost 4 bases and J lost 2, with 5 bases in between. Germline-derived CDR1 and CDR2 are SNHLY and FYNNEI. This CDR3 is 12 amino acids long. The CDR3 loop is CASSGRNYGYTF. The CDR3 DNA follows: TGTGCCAGCAGTGGGAGAAACTATGGCTACACCTTC.

This clone appeared once. The rearrangement links TRBV30 to TRBJ1-2; TRBD1 aligns across 8 bases. The CDR3 is 16 amino acids. V shed 0 bases, J shed 4 bases, and the junction held 10 bases outside the gene matches. Germline V lookup: CDR1 GTSNPN, CDR2 SVGIG (reference sequence). CDR3 amino acids: CAWSVRQGASIYGYTF. Here the CDR3 DNA reads TGTGCCTGGAGTGTTCGGCAGGGGGCGTCAATCTATGGCTACACCTTC.

The rearrangement uses TRBV18 and TRBJ2-1, with TRBD1 matching over 11 bases. V trimming: 3 bases; J trimming: 11 bases; junction bases outside the gene matches: 3. CDR1 is KGHSH, CDR2 LQKENI, per germline. The CDR3 has 13 residues. For the CDR3, the DNA is TGTGCCAGCTCACCGGGACAGGGGGTCCAGCAGTTCTTC. Translating gives CASSPGQGVQQFF.

V is TRBV4-2 and J is TRBJ2-2; D is unclear. V was trimmed by 1 base and J by 2 bases, leaving 8 bases between them. Germline CDR1 LGHNA, CDR2 YNFKEQ. CDR3 size: 15 residues. The CDR3 DNA reads TGTGCCAGCAGCCAAGGGGCCCCTAACACCGGGGAGCTGTTTTTT. Translating it yields CASSQGAPNTGELFF.

J is TRBJ2-7 and V is TRBV11-1, with D possibly matching TRBD2 (5 bases). Germline V lookup: CDR1 SGHAT, CDR2 FQDESV (reference sequence). V was cut by 4 bases and J by 4 bases, with 17 bases left in between. The CDR3 length is 15 residues. The CDR3 region is CASSSRPGFRYEQYF. In DNA, the CDR3 is TGTGCCAGCAGCTCCCGGCCGGGGTTTCGGTACGAGCAGTACTTC.

The rearrangement joins TRBV19 to TRBJ1-2; no clear D. CDR3 size: 16 residues. Trimming removed 3 bases at V and 2 bases at J, with 16 bases between. The germline CDR1 and CDR2 sequences are LNHDA and SQIVND (reference sequence). The CDR3: CASSMERVVENYGYTF. In DNA, the CDR3 is TGTGCCAGTAGTATGGAACGGGTAGTCGAAAACTATGGCTACACCTTC.

The chain couples TRBV9 to TRBJ1-1; 8 bases align to TRBD1. Trimming removed 2 bases from V and 6 bases from J; junction bases left unmatched: 3. The CDR3 contains 13 residues. Germline V gene lookup returns CDR1 SGDLS and CDR2 YYNGEE. CDR3 sequence reads: CASSVTQGAEAFF. The CDR3 DNA reads TGTGCCAGCAGCGTTACACAGGGGGCTGAAGCTTTCTTT.